A selection of T cell receptor beta chains follows, all from one sample in a study of T cell changes during pregnancy in multiple sclerosis. Sequenced by immunoSEQ multiplex PCR; TCRdb stores in-frame clones only, minus some. The top ten hold approximately 2.2% of the sample, which has about 98,000 clones, 92% seen once. The sample in question was peripheral blood, obtained after pregnancy. These receptor sequences come from a female donor in good health, enrolled as a control in a pregnancy study. Both conserved end residues are part of each CDR3. The order of the fields is J gene, CDR3 length, clone size, D gene, V gene, CDR3 DNA, CDR3 protein. A D gene is named only where the DNA matches it firmly. The listing skips clone size in some rows; elsewhere it reads once, few, many or a size class.

TRBJ2-1 | 15 | - | TRBD1 | TRBV7-3 | TGTGCCAGCAGCTCGACAGGGGATGTCTACAATGAGCAGTTCTTC | CASSSTGDVYNEQFF
TRBJ2-5 | 15 | - | - | TRBV15 | TGTGCCACCAGCAGAGAGCTAGCAGGCCAAGAGACCCAGTACTTC | CATSRELAGQETQYF
TRBJ2-5 | 15 | - | TRBD2 | TRBV6-5 | TGTGCCAGCAGTTACTCTTACGGGGGAGGGGAGACCCAGTACTTC | CASSYSYGGGETQYF
TRBJ2-5 | 15 | - | TRBD2 | TRBV4-1 | TGCGCCAGCAGCCAAGTCGGGCTAGCGGGAGAGACCCAGTACTTC | CASSQVGLAGETQYF
TRBJ2-1 | 14 | once | - | TRBV6-5 | TGTGCCAGCACCCCCCGCGGGGCCTACAATGAGCAGTTCTTC | CASTPRGAYNEQFF
TRBJ2-7 | 14 | - | - | TRBV11-2 | TGTGCCAGCAGTACCCCCCGGTTCCCCTACGAGCAGTACTTC | CASSTPRFPYEQYF
TRBJ1-1 | 14 | - | - | TRBV6-5 | TGTGCCAGCAGTTACGGACTCGTAAACACTGAAGCTTTCTTT | CASSYGLVNTEAFF
TRBJ2-3 | 16 | - | TRBD2 | TRBV5-1 | TGCGCCAGCAGCCTCCAGCTAGCGGCCAGCACAGATACGCAGTATTTT | CASSLQLAASTDTQYF
TRBJ1-4 | 15 | - | - | TRBV5-1 | TGCGCCAGCAGCCCAATCAGGGGCCCTAATGAAAAACTGTTTTTT | CASSPIRGPNEKLFF
TRBJ2-7 | 14 | - | TRBD1 | TRBV5-4 | TGTGCCAGCAGCACGGACAGGTGGAGCTACGAGCAGTACTTC | CASSTDRWSYEQYF
TRBJ2-3 | 19 | - | TRBD2 | TRBV9 | TGTGCCAGCAGCCGGGGGACTAGCGGGTCTCTTTCTAGCACAGATACGCAGTATTTT | CASSRGTSGSLSSTDTQYF
TRBJ1-3 | 16 | - | - | TRBV30 | TGTGCCTGGAGTTACGCCGGGGGGCAAGGTGGAAACACCATATATTTT | CAWSYAGGQGGNTIYF
TRBJ2-1 | 15 | once | TRBD2 | TRBV18 | TGTGCCAGCTCGACCGGACTAGCGGGAGAGGGCGAGCAGTTCTTC | CASSTGLAGEGEQFF
TRBJ2-3 | 17 | - | - | TRBV5-1 | TGCGCCAGCAGCTTGGTAATGTACCGGGAGAGTGGAGATACGCAGTATTTT | CASSLVMYRESGDTQYF
TRBJ2-5 | 16 | - | TRBD2 | TRBV7-8 | TGTGCCAGCAGCCCCCTCGGAGCGGGAGTGGGGGAGACCCAGTACTTC | CASSPLGAGVGETQYF
TRBJ2-1 | 13 | - | - | TRBV28 | TGTGCCAGCAGTTTTACATCCTACAATGAGCAGTTCTTC | CASSFTSYNEQFF
TRBJ2-1 | 20 | - | TRBD2 | TRBV27 | TGTGCCAGCAGTCTCCTCGGTGAACTAGCGACCAATATTACCTACAATGAGCAGTTCTTC | CASSLLGELATNITYNEQFF
TRBJ2-4 | 17 | once | - | TRBV18 | TGTGCCAGCTCACCACCGTCAGGGGCGTTAGCCAAAAACATTCAGTACTTC | CASSPPSGALAKNIQYF
TRBJ2-3 | 15 | - | - | TRBV27 | TGTGCCAGCAGTTCACCGGGACTCTACGCAGATACGCAGTATTTT | CASSSPGLYADTQYF
TRBJ2-5 | 15 | - | TRBD2 | TRBV7-7 | TGTGCTAGCAGCCTGGGACTAGGGAGTCGGGAGACCCAGTACTTC | CASSLGLGSRETQYF
TRBJ2-3 | 16 | - | TRBD2 | TRBV7-3 | TGTGCCAGCAGCTTAGGACTAGCGGGGGCGACAGATACGCAGTATTTT | CASSLGLAGATDTQYF
TRBJ2-4 | 10 | few | - | TRBV28 | TGTGCCAGCGGCGGATTAGCCAAGTACTTC | CASGGLAKYF
TRBJ2-1 | 14 | - | TRBD2 | TRBV30 | TGTGCCTGGACTTTAGCGGGACGTTACAATGAGCAGTTCTTC | CAWTLAGRYNEQFF
TRBJ1-2 | 13 | - | - | TRBV11-1 | TGTGCCAGCAGCTCCGCACTCAAAGTTGGCTACACCTTC | CASSSALKVGYTF
TRBJ2-5 | 16 | - | - | TRBV19 | TGTGCCAGTAGTATACGCTACAGAATGTACCAAGAGACCCAGTACTTC | CASSIRYRMYQETQYF
TRBJ1-2 | 14 | - | - | TRBV10-3 | TGTGCCATCAGTGACGGGTTAGCTAACTATGGCTACACCTTC | CAISDGLANYGYTF
TRBJ1-1 | 14 | - | - | TRBV27 | TGTGCCAGCAGTGTACAGGGTGAGAACACTGAAGCTTTCTTT | CASSVQGENTEAFF
TRBJ2-3 | 18 | - | TRBD2 | TRBV7-9 | TGTGCCAGCAGCTTATCGATCGGGCTAGCGGGGGGCACAGATACGCAGTATTTT | CASSLSIGLAGGTDTQYF
TRBJ2-3 | 14 | - | - | TRBV29-1 | TGCAGCGTCTACCGACAGGACCGCACAGATACGCAGTATTTT | CSVYRQDRTDTQYF
TRBJ2-5 | 14 | - | TRBD2 | TRBV7-6 | TGTGCCAGCAGCCTTAGCGGGATGGAGGAGACCCAGTACTTC | CASSLSGMEETQYF